The next 11 T cell receptor beta chains were all read from a single sample in a study of blood T cell repertoires in COVID-19. The assay was immunoSEQ multiplex PCR, and TCRdb's table has in-frame clones only and misses some. This table holds around 480,000 clones, 75% to 90% found once. Sequenced: PBMCs or T cells enriched from blood (not recorded which). Source of these receptors: a woman aged 18-29 years who had recovered from COVID-19.

The chain has TRBV5-1 and TRBJ1-1; 11 positions match TRBD1. Germline CDR1 SGHRS, CDR2 YFSETQ. The CDR3 length is 16 residues. After removal of 5 bases from V and 1 base from J, the junction contained 7 bases not matched to a gene. The CDR3 protein is CASRPGQGATNTEAFF. The DNA for the CDR3 is TGCGCCAGCAGACCAGGACAGGGGGCTACGAACACTGAAGCTTTCTTT.

The chain recombines TRBV10-3 with TRBJ2-1; 8 bases map to TRBD1. V trimming: 2 bases; J trimming: 8 bases; junction bases outside the gene matches: 11. The V gene's germline CDR1 is ENHRY and CDR2 SYGVKD. This CDR3 comprises 16 residues. The CDR3: CAISETYGQGWDEQFF. The CDR3 region has the DNA TGTGCCATCAGTGAGACTTACGGACAGGGTTGGGATGAGCAGTTCTTC.

This chain links TRBV7-2 with TRBJ2-7; 7 nucleotides line up with TRBD1. The trim removed 1 base at V and 6 bases at J, leaving 6 bases unmatched. CDR1 is SGHTA, CDR2 FQGNSA, per germline. This CDR3 contains 14 residues. This CDR3 is CASSLGGTVSEQYF. In nucleotides, the CDR3 is TGTGCCAGCAGCTTAGGTGGGACAGTATCCGAGCAGTACTTC. Using reference TRBV7-2 and TRBJ2-7 for the parts outside the CDR3, the full variable domain is GAGVSQSPSNKVTEKGKDVELRCDPISGHTALYWYRQSLGQGLEFLIYFQGNSAPDKSGLPSDRFSAERTGGSVSTLTIQRTQQEDSAVYLCASSLGGTVSEQYFGPGTRLTVT.

The chain couples TRBV5-8 to TRBJ2-1; D possibly corresponds to TRBD2 (6 bases). CDR1 SGHTS and CDR2 YDEGEE come from the germline V gene. This CDR3 spans 14 amino acids. The V end was cut by 0 bases, the J end by 5 bases, with 9 bases between. CDR3 sequence: CASSLGGENNEQFF. CDR3 coding DNA: TGTGCCAGCAGCTTGGGCGGGGAAAACAATGAGCAGTTCTTC.

This sequence joins TRBV28 and TRBJ1-5; tentatively, D is TRBD1 (5 bases). Germline V gene lookup returns CDR1 MDHEN and CDR2 SYDVKM. The CDR3 runs 16 residues. V shed 0 bases and J shed 3 bases, with 12 bases lying between them. This CDR3 is CASSLWAGSANQPQHF. DNA for the CDR3: TGTGCCAGCAGTTTATGGGCAGGGTCGGCCAATCAGCCCCAGCATTTT.

The chain couples TRBV6-2 or TRBV6-3 to TRBJ1-5, with TRBD1 matching over 9 bases. This CDR3 spans 15 amino acids. Germline V lookup: CDR1 MNHEY, CDR2 SVGEGT. V lost 6 bases and J lost 6; bases outside the gene matches: 9. The CDR3 sequence is CASSPDRGVIQPQHF. DNA for the CDR3: TGTGCCAGCAGCCCGGACAGGGGAGTTATTCAGCCCCAGCATTTT.

This clone was picked up a small number of times. The chain recombines TRBV19 with TRBJ1-4; D unclear. V gave up 7 bases and J gave up 10 bases, with 25 bases separating them. Per germline, CDR1 LNHDA and CDR2 SQIVND (reference sequence). This CDR3 spans 16 amino acids. The CDR3 is CASKKGGGPSAGKLFF. The DNA for the CDR3 is TGTGCCAGTAAGAAGGGCGGAGGTCCATCCGCTGGAAAACTGTTTTTT.

This clone was seen more than once but under ten times. The chain has TRBV5-1 and TRBJ1-3; 8 bases align to TRBD1. From germline, CDR1 is SGHRS and CDR2 YFSETQ. V trimming: 2 bases; J trimming: 2 bases; junction bases outside the gene matches: 3. This CDR3 is 15 amino acids long. The DNA of the CDR3 is TGCGCCAGCAGCTTCACACAGGGGGCTGGAAACACCATATATTTT. Protein: CASSFTQGAGNTIYF.

This clone is a singleton in its sample. The chain is built from TRBV9 and TRBJ2-1; 12 positions match TRBD2. The V segment lost 3 bases and the J segment 0 bases; nucleotides outside the gene matches: 10. The CDR3 has 19 amino acids. Germline assignment: CDR1 SGDLS and CDR2 YYNGEE. Here the CDR3 reads CASSARLAGAESSYNEQFF. The CDR3 DNA reads as TGTGCCAGCAGCGCCCGACTAGCGGGGGCCGAGAGCTCCTACAATGAGCAGTTCTTC.

This chain uses TRBV2 with TRBJ2-7; the D is unclear. V lost 8 bases to trimming and J lost 6 bases, with 23 bases between them. This CDR3 has 15 residues. In germline, CDR1 is SNHLY, CDR2 FYNNEI. CDR3: CASLPGEFSHGEQYF. The CDR3 DNA reads as TGTGCCAGCTTACCTGGAGAATTTTCCCACGGCGAGCAGTACTTC.

This clone was picked up a small number of times. J is TRBJ1-2 and V is TRBV30, with D unclear. Germline CDR1 reads GTSNPN; CDR2 reads SVGIG (reference sequence). Deletions cut 4 bases from V and 7 bases from J, with 16 bases between. The CDR3 runs 13 residues. As DNA, the CDR3 is TGTGCCTGGATACCCAGCGTGACCATTGGCTACACCTTC. It is translated as CAWIPSVTIGYTF.